A selection of T cell receptor beta chains follows, all from one sample in a study of beta chain features in type 1 diabetes. Assay used: immunoSEQ multiplex PCR; TCRdb lists only in-frame clones, some missing. The sample contains under 400,000 clones, less than 20% of which appear only once. The sequenced sample was naive CD4+ T cells from blood. The source of these receptors is a woman between 18 and 29 years old in good health. The CDR3 runs from the conserved cysteine through the conserved F or W. A D gene is named only where the DNA matches it firmly. Part of the rows lack a size; the others show once, few, many or a class for expanded clones.

abundance: few; d_gene: .; v_gene: TRBV30; len: 13; j_gene: TRBJ1-4; CDR3aa: CAWSEGHLEKLFF; CDR3nt: TGTGCCTGGAGCGAGGGACACCTTGAAAAACTGTTTTTT
abundance: .; d_gene: .; v_gene: TRBV9; len: 15; j_gene: TRBJ1-3; CDR3aa: CASSVDSNSGNTIYF; CDR3nt: TGTGCCAGCAGCGTAGACAGTAACTCTGGAAACACCATATATTTT
abundance: .; d_gene: TRBD1; v_gene: TRBV25-1; len: 14; j_gene: TRBJ2-1; CDR3aa: CATHIPGQVNEQFF; CDR3nt: TGTGCCACCCACATTCCGGGACAGGTCAATGAGCAGTTCTTC
abundance: few; d_gene: .; v_gene: TRBV4-1; len: 18; j_gene: TRBJ2-1; CDR3aa: CASSQVTLRRAAYNEQFF; CDR3nt: TGCGCCAGCAGCCAAGTAACCTTAAGGAGGGCGGCCTACAATGAGCAGTTCTTC
abundance: .; d_gene: .; v_gene: TRBV20-1; len: 11; j_gene: TRBJ1-1; CDR3aa: CSAAENTEAFF; CDR3nt: TGCAGTGCTGCAGAGAACACTGAAGCTTTCTTT
abundance: few; d_gene: .; v_gene: TRBV5-1; len: 15; j_gene: TRBJ2-2; CDR3aa: CASSLLSVNTGELFF; CDR3nt: TGCGCCAGCAGCTTGTTATCCGTGAACACCGGGGAGCTGTTTTTT
abundance: .; d_gene: TRBD1; v_gene: TRBV9; len: 15; j_gene: TRBJ2-3; CDR3aa: CASSAYTGGTDTQYF; CDR3nt: TGTGCCAGCAGCGCATATACAGGGGGCACAGATACGCAGTATTTT
abundance: few; d_gene: TRBD1; v_gene: TRBV5-1; len: 14; j_gene: TRBJ2-5; CDR3aa: CASSLGQGPETQYF; CDR3nt: TGCGCCAGCAGCCTGGGACAGGGACCAGAGACCCAGTACTTC
abundance: few; d_gene: .; v_gene: TRBV9; len: 15; j_gene: TRBJ2-1; CDR3aa: CASSVATGMLNAPFF; CDR3nt: TGTGCCAGCAGCGTAGCTACCGGGATGCTGAATGCGCCGTTCTTC
abundance: .; d_gene: TRBD1; v_gene: TRBV5-4; len: 15; j_gene: TRBJ2-6; CDR3aa: CASSLGQGIANVLTF; CDR3nt: TGTGCCAGCAGCTTGGGACAGGGGATAGCCAACGTCCTGACTTTC
abundance: .; d_gene: .; v_gene: TRBV5-1; len: 14; j_gene: TRBJ2-1; CDR3aa: CASRWTILVNEQFF; CDR3nt: TGCGCCAGCCGCTGGACAATCCTAGTTAATGAGCAGTTCTTC
abundance: few; d_gene: TRBD2; v_gene: TRBV30; len: 14; j_gene: TRBJ2-3; CDR3aa: CAWASGGLVDTQYF; CDR3nt: TGTGCCTGGGCTAGCGGGGGGCTTGTGGATACGCAGTATTTT
abundance: few; d_gene: .; v_gene: TRBV30; len: 13; j_gene: TRBJ1-3; CDR3aa: CAWSVHTGSTIYF; CDR3nt: TGTGCCTGGAGTGTACACACAGGGAGCACCATATATTTT
abundance: .; d_gene: .; v_gene: TRBV19; len: 15; j_gene: TRBJ2-1; CDR3aa: CASSKQKLSYNEQFF; CDR3nt: TGTGCCAGTAGTAAACAGAAGCTCTCCTACAATGAGCAGTTCTTC
abundance: .; d_gene: TRBD1; v_gene: TRBV11-2; len: 15; j_gene: TRBJ1-6; CDR3aa: CASSPTYRQGSPLHF; CDR3nt: TGTGCCAGCAGCCCAACCTACCGACAGGGATCACCCCTCCACTTT
abundance: .; d_gene: .; v_gene: TRBV2; len: 15; j_gene: TRBJ2-1; CDR3aa: CASSAASVALAEQFF; CDR3nt: TGTGCCAGCAGTGCGGCTAGCGTCGCCCTCGCGGAGCAGTTCTTC
abundance: .; d_gene: .; v_gene: TRBV5-6; len: 11; j_gene: TRBJ1-2; CDR3aa: CASTSSDGYTF; CDR3nt: TGTGCCAGCACCTCGTCGGATGGCTACACCTTC
abundance: .; d_gene: TRBD1; v_gene: TRBV7-2; len: 13; j_gene: TRBJ1-2; CDR3aa: CASSKRQGGGYTF; CDR3nt: TGTGCCAGCAGTAAACGACAGGGCGGTGGCTACACCTTC
abundance: .; d_gene: .; v_gene: TRBV1; len: 14; j_gene: TRBJ1-2; CDR3aa: CTSSLDCKNYGYTF; CDR3nt: TGCACCAGCAGCCTTGACTGTAAAAACTATGGCTACACCTTC
abundance: .; d_gene: .; v_gene: TRBV5-1; len: 13; j_gene: TRBJ1-1; CDR3aa: CASSLGRGTEAFF; CDR3nt: TGCGCCAGCAGCTTGGGCAGGGGCACTGAAGCTTTCTTT
abundance: .; d_gene: .; v_gene: TRBV2; len: 12; j_gene: TRBJ2-5; CDR3aa: CASSEIEETQYF; CDR3nt: TGTGCCAGCAGTGAAATCGAAGAGACCCAGTACTTC
abundance: few; d_gene: .; v_gene: TRBV9; len: 15; j_gene: TRBJ1-2; CDR3aa: CASSATTGTLYGYTF; CDR3nt: TGTGCCAGCAGCGCCACTACCGGGACACTGTATGGCTACACCTTC
abundance: .; d_gene: .; v_gene: TRBV4-2; len: 15; j_gene: TRBJ2-7; CDR3aa: CASSPPGFSSYEQYF; CDR3nt: TGTGCCAGCAGCCCCCCCGGGTTCAGCTCTTACGAGCAGTACTTC